This TCR beta chain appears in the sequencing data of a study of cytotoxic CD8 clonotypes in ibrutinib-treated CLL. Study background: There were over nine relapsed/refractory patients and around 15 treatment-naive patients, and fewer than 18 were IGHV unmutated. With a range of 6 to 36, the median treatment time before response samples were taken was more than nine months. Findings of the study overall: Against age-matched healthy donors, baseline clonality ran higher and tracked circulating CD8+ T-cell counts. Investigators sampled sustained-remission and progressing patients at differing times.

CDR1 and CDR2 from the germline V gene are MNHEY and SMNVEV (reference sequence). The CDR3 is 14 residues long. Trimming shortened V by 4 bases and J by 7 bases, and 11 bases separated the two germline ends. With regard to this clone: Its antigen remains unidentified.

Using immunoSEQ multiplex PCR, the repertoire was profiled, and TCRdb retains in-frame clones only, with some absent. This table has about 300,000 clones, approximately 79% appearing once. The chain is built from TRBV27 and TRBJ1-6, with D possibly TRBD1 on 6 matching bases. Sequenced material: PBMCs, taken at disease progression, from a patient treated with ibrutinib. The TCR originated in a human donor with chronic lymphocytic leukemia. The CDR3 reads CASSSSRGNSPLHF. The DNA of the CDR3 is TGTGCCAGCAGTTCAAGCAGGGGCAATTCACCCCTCCACTTT.